A single sample is the source of the 27 T cell receptor beta chains below, sequenced in a study of human T cells and chemical hapten exposure. TCRdb re-called the RACE reads with MiXCR, one entry per CDR3 protein. Among roughly 88,000 distinct CDR3 sequences listed, about 8.9% were seen once. Time point defined: pre-sensitization, week 0. Treatment here: therapeutic diphenylcyclopropenone sensitization with weekly scalp DPC. Sequencing was performed on whole blood, taken in connection with sensitization to the hapten diphenylcyclopropenone (DPC). Receptors originate from a woman in her 40s with alopecia areata. Some clones in this sample may be carry-over from other donors' samples.

A few counts support this clonotype. The rearrangement uses TRBV20-1 and TRBJ2-7; TRBD2 aligns across 10 bases. The germline CDR1 and CDR2 sequences are DFQATT and SNEGSKA (reference sequence). V dropped 3 bases and J dropped 3; count of bases not matched to a gene: 5. This CDR3 is built from 14 residues. Here the CDR3 DNA reads TGCAGTGCTAGTTACAGGACTAGCGGCTACGAGCAGTACTTC. Residues: CSASYRTSGYEQYF.

The table lists this clonotype with many counts. The CDR3 sequence is CAISGAGTGEETQYF. The CDR3 DNA is TGTGCCATCAGTGGGGCTGGGACAGGAGAAGAGACCCAGTACTTC. This sequence joins TRBV10-3 and TRBJ2-5, with 8 bases lining up with TRBD1. The CDR3 covers 15 residues. Germline V gene data show CDR1 as ENHRY and CDR2 as SYGVKD. V shed 4 bases and J 3 bases; nucleotides not matched to a gene: 7.

This clonotype was observed a few times. The V gene is TRBV10-3, the J gene TRBJ1-1; TRBD1 might be the D (5 bases). Germline CDR1 ENHRY, CDR2 SYGVKD. Trimming shortened V by 4 bases and J by 1 base, and 7 bases separated the two germline ends. The CDR3 sequence is 13 residues long. DNA of the CDR3: TGTGCCATCAGTGTGGACAAGAACACTGAAGCTTTCTTT. Translation: CAISVDKNTEAFF.

V and J are TRBV4-1 and TRBJ1-3, with unresolved D. The CDR3 covers 14 residues. The germline V gene encodes CDR1 MGHRA and CDR2 YSYEKL. Trimming stripped 1 base from V and 0 bases from J, with 4 bases between. The CDR3 DNA reads as TGCGCCAGCAGCCAAGGTCTCTCTGGAAACACCATATATTTT. It translates to CASSQGLSGNTIYF.

The V call is TRBV19, the J call TRBJ2-1; D may match TRBD1 or TRBD2 (6 bases each). CDR3 length: 17 amino acids. V lost 1 base, J lost 0 bases, and 13 bases lay in between. CDR1 is LNHDA, CDR2 SQIVND, per germline (reference sequence). The CDR3 DNA follows: TGTGCCAGTAGTATAGCCGCCGGGGGCGTCTCCTACAATGAGCAGTTCTTC. Amino acid sequence: CASSIAAGGVSYNEQFF.

This clonotype was seen a few times. The chain is built from TRBV5-6 and TRBJ1-2; D is undetermined. Per the germline V gene, CDR1 is SGHDT and CDR2 is YYEEEE. This CDR3 is built from 15 residues. Trimming cost V 5 bases and J 0 bases, with 14 bases left between them. The DNA for the CDR3 is TGTGCCAGCAGACTTGCACCGGTCGCTAACTATGGCTACACCTTC. It codes for CASRLAPVANYGYTF.

The chain recombines TRBV27 with TRBJ1-3; D unresolved. CDR1 is MNHEY and CDR2 is SMNVEV in the germline V gene (reference sequence). The V end was cut by 7 bases, the J end by 0 bases, with 7 bases between. This CDR3 spans 13 amino acids. The CDR3, as DNA: TGTGCCAGCAAGTTATCCTCTGGAAACACCATATATTTT. Its translation: CASKLSSGNTIYF.

This clonotype was seen repeatedly, ten times or more. V is TRBV12-3 or TRBV12-4 and J is TRBJ1-5; 10 bases are a match to TRBD1. CDR3 length: 16 residues. Germline trimming cut 1 base from V and 1 base from J; bases unmatched to any gene: 1. This CDR3 is CASSLGQGASNQPQHF. In DNA form, the CDR3 reads TGTGCCAGCAGTTTAGGACAGGGGGCGAGCAATCAGCCCCAGCATTTT.

A few counts support this clonotype. The rearrangement joins TRBV28 to TRBJ1-1, with D maybe TRBD1 (5 bases). The CDR3 loop spans 13 amino acids. In germline, CDR1 is MDHEN, CDR2 SYDVKM. Between the trimmed V and J ends, which lost 3 bases and 3 bases, there was a span of 8 bases. The CDR3 reads CASSLGLYTEAFF. The CDR3 bases are TGTGCCAGCAGTTTGGGACTGTACACTGAAGCTTTCTTT.

This clonotype was recorded many times. This rearrangement joins TRBV5-1 to TRBJ1-1; weak D call: TRBD1 (5 bases). The V gene's germline CDR1 is SGHRS and CDR2 YFSETQ. The CDR3 contains 14 residues. Trimming took 7 bases from V and 5 from J, leaving 18 bases between them. CDR3 sequence reads: CASCARVSGTEAFF. The DNA for the CDR3 is TGCGCCAGCTGCGCCAGGGTTAGTGGTACTGAAGCTTTCTTT.

This clonotype occurred many times. The V gene is TRBV24-1, the J gene TRBJ2-1; TRBD1 aligns across 11 bases. Looked up from germline, CDR1 is KGHDR and CDR2 is SFDVKD. V gave up 4 bases and J gave up 6 bases; unmatched junction bases: 10. This CDR3 has 17 residues. This CDR3 is CATSDFPTGTGGNEQFF. CDR3 in DNA: TGTGCCACCAGTGACTTTCCGACCGGGACAGGGGGCAATGAGCAGTTCTTC.

This clonotype was counted ten times or more. The V gene is TRBV6-5, the J gene TRBJ2-5, with D uncertain. The germline V gene encodes CDR1 MNHEY and CDR2 SVGAGI. V lost 8 bases to trimming and J lost 1 base, with 14 bases between them. This CDR3 comprises 14 residues. CDR3 loop: CASRISHTQETQYF. The CDR3 DNA follows: TGTGCCAGCCGGATCTCTCATACCCAAGAGACCCAGTACTTC.

This clonotype was recorded at least ten times. The chain recombines TRBV29-1 with TRBJ2-5; 7 positions agree with TRBD1. Germline lookup yields CDR1 SQVTM and CDR2 ANQGSEA. The CDR3 has 17 residues. After removal of 0 bases from V and 0 bases from J, the junction contained 10 bases not matched to a gene. In nucleotides, the CDR3 is TGCAGCGTTGAAGATTTTAAACAGGGGTCGTACCAAGAGACCCAGTACTTC. Amino acids: CSVEDFKQGSYQETQYF.

This clonotype was counted between two and nine times. The chain recombines TRBV4-1 with TRBJ2-5; no clear D gene. In germline, CDR1 is MGHRA, CDR2 YSYEKL. With 4 bases removed from V and 5 bases from J, the gap between germline ends came to 8 bases. CDR3 length: 12 residues. CDR3 region: CASSLSEETQYF. The CDR3 DNA reads TGCGCCAGCAGCCTGTCCGAGGAGACCCAGTACTTC.

This clonotype was detected many times. The chain is built from TRBV28 and TRBJ1-1, with D hard to call. The CDR3 runs 13 residues. V lost 3 bases and J lost 4, with 9 bases in between. Germline V gene sequence: CDR1 MDHEN, CDR2 SYDVKM. The CDR3 DNA follows: TGTGCCAGCAGTTTTCGACAAGGCACTGAAGCTTTCTTT. Translated: CASSFRQGTEAFF.

This clonotype has only one observation. The chain carries TRBV27 and TRBJ2-3; TRBD2 agrees at 8 bases. In germline, CDR1 is MNHEY, CDR2 SMNVEV (reference sequence). CDR3 size: 14 residues. V shed 2 bases and J 4 bases; nucleotides not matched to a gene: 2. The CDR3 is CASSLAGGSDTQYF. In nucleotides, the CDR3 is TGTGCCAGCAGTTTAGCGGGGGGTTCAGATACGCAGTATTTT.

In this sample, this clonotype turned up many times. The CDR3 nucleotides are TGTGCCAGCTCATCTCCACGGCTGCCACAAGAGACCCAGTACTTC. Its protein is CASSSPRLPQETQYF. The rearrangement links TRBV18 to TRBJ2-5; D not certain. Germline V gene lookup returns CDR1 KGHSH and CDR2 LQKENI. Trimming shortened V by 5 bases and J by 2 bases, and 15 bases separated the two germline ends. The CDR3 spans 15 residues.

A remark on this clonotype: One end of the junction is discordant with germline, which a read error may explain. V usage is TRBV5-1 and J usage is TRBJ2-3; either TRBD1 or TRBD2 may supply D (5 bases each). Germline V CDR1 and CDR2: SGHRS, YFSETQ. The CDR3 sequence is 15 residues long. CDR3 coding DNA: TGCGCCAGCAGCTTAGCCGGGACGAACACAGAAACGCAGTATTTT. Translating it yields CASSLAGTNTETQYF. The full variable domain, in which reference TRBV5-1 and TRBJ2-3 provide the parts outside the CDR3, is KAGVTQTPRYLIKTRGQQVTLSCSPISGHRSVSWYQQTPGQGLQFLFEYFSETQRNKGNFPGRFSGRQFSNSRSEMNVSTLELGDSALYLCASSLAGTNTETQYFGPGTRLTVL.

The chain recombines TRBV4-1 with TRBJ2-7; 7 positions match TRBD1. Germline V gives CDR1 MGHRA, CDR2 YSYEKL. V shed 3 bases, J shed 0 bases, and the junction held 11 bases outside the gene matches. This CDR3 contains 17 residues. The CDR3 DNA reads TGCGCCAGCAGCCACCAGAACCTCCGGGACAGCTCCTACGAGCAGTACTTC. Translating it yields CASSHQNLRDSSYEQYF.

This clonotype was seen many times. The chain employs TRBV7-2 and TRBJ1-1; D perhaps matches TRBD1 (5 bases). Trimming removed 4 bases from V and 7 bases from J, with 13 bases in between. Germline V gene lookup returns CDR1 SGHTA and CDR2 FQGNSA. The CDR3 loop spans 13 amino acids. CDR3 loop: CASSSRGGGEAFF. CDR3 bases: TGTGCCAGCAGCTCTCGCGGCGGGGGTGAAGCTTTCTTT.

This clonotype was seen only a few times. The chain carries TRBV4-2 and TRBJ1-2, with D possibly TRBD1 on 5 matching bases. The CDR3 sequence is 16 residues long. Trimming left V 0 bases short and J 7 bases short, with 18 bases between. Germline V gene sequence: CDR1 LGHNA, CDR2 YNFKEQ. CDR3 loop: CASSQEAGMTASGYTF. The CDR3, as DNA: TGTGCCAGCAGCCAAGAAGCAGGGATGACGGCATCTGGCTACACCTTC.

The chain couples TRBV12-3 or TRBV12-4 to TRBJ1-1; D not resolved. This CDR3 contains 12 residues. V was pared by 8 bases and J by 1 base, with 8 bases between. The CDR3 here is CASVRWNTEAFF. The CDR3 nucleotides are TGTGCCAGCGTTCGATGGAACACTGAAGCTTTCTTT.

This clonotype appeared a few times. The chain has TRBV2 and TRBJ1-5; unclear D gene. V was trimmed by 2 bases and J by 13 bases, leaving 15 bases between them. CDR3 length equals 13 residues. Looked up from germline, CDR1 is SNHLY and CDR2 is FYNNEI. CDR3 sequence: CASSESPPRGQHF. The CDR3, as DNA: TGTGCCAGCAGTGAAAGCCCACCGCGTGGTCAGCATTTT.

This clonotype was seen repeatedly, ten times or more. The chain uses TRBV7-3 and TRBJ2-3; a possible D gene is TRBD1 (5 bases). There are 16 residues in the CDR3. V lost 1 base to trimming and J lost 0 bases, with 11 bases between them. CDR1 and CDR2 from the germline V gene are SGHTA and FQGTGA. CDR3 sequence (DNA): TGTGCCAGCAGCTTAATAGGGGCTTTGAGCACAGATACGCAGTATTTT. Amino acid sequence: CASSLIGALSTDTQYF.

The genes are TRBV12-3 or TRBV12-4 and TRBJ2-3, with 9 bases matching TRBD1. The CDR3 has 15 residues. The J segment lost 1 base and the V segment lost 5 bases, leaving 4 bases of the junction unmatched. The DNA for the CDR3 is TGTGCCAGCAGTACAGGGGGCGGTCGCACAGATACGCAGTATTTT. Residues: CASSTGGGRTDTQYF.

This clonotype was seen only a few times. This sequence joins TRBV7-3 and TRBJ1-6; 9 nucleotides line up with TRBD1. The CDR3 spans 15 residues. J lost 4 bases, V lost 4 bases, and 2 bases had no gene match. Per the germline V gene, CDR1 is SGHTA and CDR2 is FQGTGA. The CDR3 reads CASSSGTGYNSPLHF. The CDR3 DNA is TGTGCCAGCAGCTCCGGGACAGGGTATAATTCACCCCTCCACTTT.

The V call is TRBV6-2 or TRBV6-3, the J call TRBJ2-2, with D possibly being TRBD1 or TRBD2 (5 bases each). Germline-derived CDR1 and CDR2 are MNHEY and SVGEGT. The CDR3 extends over 15 amino acids. Trimming took off 7 bases at V and 7 bases at J, with 19 bases between the two ends. CDR3 amino acids: CASNSRDLGDGELFF. CDR3 coding DNA: TGTGCCAGCAATAGCCGGGACCTCGGTGACGGGGAGCTGTTTTTT.